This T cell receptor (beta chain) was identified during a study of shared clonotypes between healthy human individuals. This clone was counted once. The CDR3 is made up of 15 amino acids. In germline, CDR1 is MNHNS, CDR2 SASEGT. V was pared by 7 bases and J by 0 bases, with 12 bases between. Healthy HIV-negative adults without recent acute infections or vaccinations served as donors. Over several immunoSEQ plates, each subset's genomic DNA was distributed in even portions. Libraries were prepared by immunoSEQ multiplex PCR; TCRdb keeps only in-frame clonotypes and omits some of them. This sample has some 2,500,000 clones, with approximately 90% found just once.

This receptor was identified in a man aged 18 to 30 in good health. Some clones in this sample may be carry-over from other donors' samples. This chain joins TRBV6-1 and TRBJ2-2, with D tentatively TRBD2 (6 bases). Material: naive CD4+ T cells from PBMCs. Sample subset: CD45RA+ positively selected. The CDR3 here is CASKEGSSNTGELFF. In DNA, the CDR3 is TGTGCCAGCAAGGAGGGGAGTTCGAACACCGGGGAGCTGTTTTTT.